Each of the 21 T cell receptor beta chains below was sequenced from the same sample in a study of CXCR3-negative and CXCR3-positive naive CD8 T cells. No cognate antigen is known for these TCRs. General study points: The study found more hydrophobic TRB CDR3s in CXCR3-positive naive cells than in CXCR3-negative naive cells.

Carrying UMI labels, the TRB cDNA libraries were prepared through 5' RACE. TCRdb re-called the 5' RACE reads; every CDR3 protein appears as one record, without DNA. The listing records over 150,000 distinct CDR3 sequences. Sequencing was carried out using naive CXCR3+ CD8+ T cells from blood. The sample's subset: CD45RO-CCR7+CD27+CD95- naive CD8+ T cells expressing CXCR3 (TNR3+). The receptors stem from a human donor in good health. Some clones in this sample may be carry-over from other donors' samples.

This chain uses TRBV20-1 with TRBJ1-1. The CDR3 runs to 12 residues. CDR1 is DFQATT, CDR2 SNEGSKA, per germline (reference sequence). Here the CDR3 reads CSARAWLTEAFF.

The J gene is TRBJ2-7, the V gene TRBV11-2. Germline V gene sequence: CDR1 SGHAT, CDR2 FQNNGV. The CDR3 runs 14 residues. CDR3 in amino acids: CASSHRRDGHEQYF.

This rearrangement joins TRBV12-3 or TRBV12-4 to TRBJ2-5; TCRdb gives TRBD1 as the D gene, but with no DNA this cannot be confirmed. CDR3 length equals 14 residues. The CDR3 is CASSPGTLRETQYF.

This chain uses TRBV11-2 with TRBJ2-7; TCRdb indicates TRBD2, and absent DNA this call remains unverified. The CDR3 covers 15 residues. Germline-derived CDR1 and CDR2 are SGHAT and FQNNGV. This CDR3 reads CASSLNAGGGYEQYF. Looking up the rest from reference TRBV11-2 and TRBJ2-7 gives the full variable domain: EAGVAQSPRYKIIEKRQSVAFWCNPISGHATLYWYQQILGQGPKLLIQFQNNGVVDDSQLPKDRFSAERLKGVDSTLKIQPAKLEDSAVYLCASSLNAGGGYEQYFGPGTRLTVT.

This sequence joins TRBV11-2 and TRBJ2-6; the TCRdb D gene call, TRBD1, has no DNA to confirm it. The CDR3 totals 17 residues. CDR1 and CDR2 from the germline V gene are SGHAT and FQNNGV. The CDR3 sequence: CASSSWDRRSGANVLTF.

V and J are TRBV27 and TRBJ1-5; TCRdb designates TRBD1, a call that cannot be tested without DNA. CDR3 length: 18 amino acids. Germline V gene data show CDR1 as MNHEY and CDR2 as SMNVEV (reference sequence). CDR3 sequence reads: CASRPFLQGQGGYQPQHF.

This chain links TRBV7-9 with TRBJ1-5; lacking DNA, the TRBD1 call made by TCRdb goes unchecked. Germline V gene lookup returns CDR1 SEHNR and CDR2 FQNEAQ (reference sequence). The CDR3 is made up of 16 amino acids. The CDR3 sequence is CASSHTQGRSNQPQHF.

The V and J genes are TRBV4-1 and TRBJ1-5. There are 13 residues in the CDR3. CDR1 MGHRA and CDR2 YSYEKL come from the germline V gene. This CDR3 is CASSQGIGQPQHF.

The V call is TRBV25-1, the J call TRBJ2-3; the D call from TCRdb, TRBD1, cannot be confirmed without DNA. Germline lookup yields CDR1 MGHDK and CDR2 SYGVNS. The CDR3 covers 14 residues. The CDR3 loop is CASSEPGYTDTQYF.

This rearrangement joins TRBV7-3 to TRBJ1-6. The CDR3 has 16 amino acids. Germline V gene data show CDR1 as SGHTA and CDR2 as FQGTGA. This chain's CDR3 is CASSLTGGSYNSPLHF.

V gene TRBV5-1 combines with J gene TRBJ2-7. This CDR3 spans 17 amino acids. Germline V gene data show CDR1 as SGHRS and CDR2 as YFSETQ. CDR3 loop: CASSLANSVLVSYEQYF.

J is TRBJ2-7 and V is TRBV2. The CDR3 has 13 residues. CDR1 SNHLY and CDR2 FYNNEI come from the germline V gene. The CDR3 reads CASSPSTRYEQYF.

The genes are TRBV5-1 and TRBJ2-1; no DNA is available, so the TRBD2 call from TCRdb remains unchecked. This CDR3 has 13 residues. Germline V CDR1 and CDR2: SGHRS, YFSETQ. CDR3 loop: CASGDSPYNEQFF.

This chain connects TRBV28 to TRBJ2-3; TCRdb designates TRBD2, a call that cannot be tested without DNA. The CDR3 runs to 16 residues. Germline CDR1 is MDHEN and CDR2 is SYDVKM. The CDR3 reads CASISREALSTDTQYF.

V and J are TRBV2 and TRBJ2-7; TCRdb's D gene call, TRBD2, goes unchecked for lack of DNA. CDR3 length: 17 amino acids. Germline values: CDR1 SNHLY, CDR2 FYNNEI. CDR3 residues: CASTDTGLAGGSYEQYF. Supplemented by reference TRBV2 and TRBJ2-7, the full variable domain reads EPEVTQTPSHQVTQMGQEVILRCVPISNHLYFYWYRQILGQKVEFLVSFYNNEISEKSEIFDDQFSVERPDGSNFTLKIRSTKLEDSAMYFCASTDTGLAGGSYEQYFGPGTRLTVT.

The rearrangement joins TRBV7-2 to TRBJ2-7; TCRdb calls TRBD1, which cannot be checked without DNA. CDR1 is SGHTA and CDR2 is FQGNSA in the germline V gene. The CDR3 has 14 residues. The CDR3 here is CASSWTEETYEQYF.

This chain joins TRBV7-9 and TRBJ2-7; TCRdb's assignment of TRBD2 cannot be checked, as there is no DNA. The CDR3 is made up of 18 amino acids. Germline CDR1 SEHNR, CDR2 FQNEAQ (reference sequence). CDR3 region: CASSFGGLAGAIPYEQYF. Together with reference TRBV7-9 and TRBJ2-7, the CDR3 gives the full variable domain: DTGVSQNPRHKITKRGQNVTFRCDPISEHNRLYWYRQTLGQGPEFLTYFQNEAQLEKSRLLSDRFSAERPKGSFSTLEIQRTEQGDSAMYLCASSFGGLAGAIPYEQYFGPGTRLTVT.

This chain connects TRBV20-1 to TRBJ2-7; TCRdb designates TRBD2, a call that cannot be tested without DNA. Germline CDR1 DFQATT, CDR2 SNEGSKA (reference sequence). The CDR3 totals 12 residues. The CDR3 spells CSARIAGAEQYF.

The chain joins TRBV29-1 to TRBJ2-7; the TRBD1 assignment by TCRdb is unverifiable without DNA. The germline V gene has CDR1 SQVTM and CDR2 ANQGSEA. The CDR3 loop spans 12 amino acids. The CDR3 spells CSVEGTGGGSDF.

This rearrangement joins TRBV10-3 to TRBJ2-1; the TCRdb call, TRBD1, lacks DNA for checking. The length of the CDR3 is 14 residues. Germline V gives CDR1 ENHRY, CDR2 SYGVKD. The CDR3 sequence: CAISESQGINEQFF.

The J gene is TRBJ1-1, the V gene TRBV7-2; TCRdb calls TRBD1, which cannot be checked without DNA. The CDR3 runs to 15 residues. Germline loops: CDR1 SGHTA, CDR2 FQGNSA. The CDR3 here is CASSLLFYRDTEAFF.